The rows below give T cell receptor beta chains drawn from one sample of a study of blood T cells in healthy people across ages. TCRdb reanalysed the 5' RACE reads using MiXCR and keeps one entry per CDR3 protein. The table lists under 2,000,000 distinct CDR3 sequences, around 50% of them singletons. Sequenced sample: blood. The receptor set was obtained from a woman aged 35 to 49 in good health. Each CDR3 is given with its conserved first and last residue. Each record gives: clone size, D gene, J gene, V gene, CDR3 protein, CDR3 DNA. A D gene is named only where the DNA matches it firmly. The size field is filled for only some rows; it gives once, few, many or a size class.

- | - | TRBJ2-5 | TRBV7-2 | CASSSAGARETQYF | TGTGCCAGCAGCTCCGCAGGAGCAAGGGAGACCCAGTACTTC
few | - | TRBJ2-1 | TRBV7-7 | CASSLGIDNEQFF | TGTGCTAGCAGCTTAGGAATTGACAATGAGCAGTTCTTC
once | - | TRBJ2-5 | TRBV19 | CASSISLRETQYF | TGTGCCAGTAGTATTTCACTAAGGGAGACCCAGTACTTC
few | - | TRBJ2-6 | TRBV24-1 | CATSDRTPGANVLTF | TGTGCCACCAGTGATCGCACGCCTGGGGCCAACGTCCTGACTTTC
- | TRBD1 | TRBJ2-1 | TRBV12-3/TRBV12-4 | CASSLAHPGQAYNEQFF | TGTGCCAGCAGTTTAGCGCATCCGGGACAGGCATACAATGAGCAGTTCTTC
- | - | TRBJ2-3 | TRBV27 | CASSYTYTDTQYF | TGTGCCAGCAGTTATACGTACACAGATACGCAGTATTTT
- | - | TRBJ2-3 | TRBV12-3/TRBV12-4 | CASRVVDTQYF | TGTGCCAGCAGGGTAGTCGATACGCAGTATTTT
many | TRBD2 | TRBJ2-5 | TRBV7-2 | CASSLELAAQETQYF | TGTGCCAGCAGCTTAGAACTAGCGGCTCAAGAGACCCAGTACTTC
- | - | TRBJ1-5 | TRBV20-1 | CSAARGGNQPQHF | TGCAGTGCGGCGAGGGGAGGCAATCAGCCCCAGCATTTT
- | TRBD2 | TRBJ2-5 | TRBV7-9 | CASSFPSGTTQETQYF | TGTGCCAGCAGCTTCCCTAGCGGCACTACCCAAGAGACCCAGTACTTC
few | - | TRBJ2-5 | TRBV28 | CASSFPRGVETQYF | TGTGCCAGCAGTTTCCCGAGGGGGGTGGAGACCCAGTACTTC
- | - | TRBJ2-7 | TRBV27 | CASSLFSSDEQYF | TGTGCCAGCAGTTTATTCTCGTCTGACGAGCAGTACTTC
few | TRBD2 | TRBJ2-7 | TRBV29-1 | CSAEGTSGGKQYF | TGCAGCGCCGAGGGGACTAGCGGGGGTAAGCAGTACTTC
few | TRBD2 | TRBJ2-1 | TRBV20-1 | CSAASRGQDGTSAHEQFF | TGCAGTGCAGCCTCCAGGGGCCAGGACGGGACTAGCGCCCATGAGCAGTTCTTC
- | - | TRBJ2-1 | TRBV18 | CASSPKTPSEQFF | TGTGCCAGCTCACCAAAGACCCCCAGTGAACAGTTCTTC
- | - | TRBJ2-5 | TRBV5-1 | CASSLGDTPFQETQYF | TGCGCCAGCAGCTTGGGGGACACCCCATTCCAAGAGACCCAGTACTTC
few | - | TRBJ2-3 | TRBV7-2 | CASSPQGIISTDTQYF | TGTGCCAGCAGCCCTCAGGGAATCATTAGCACAGATACGCAGTATTTT
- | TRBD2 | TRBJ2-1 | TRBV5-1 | CASSLGGGGQNEQFF | TGCGCCAGCAGCTTGGGCGGGGGGGGCCAGAATGAGCAGTTCTTC
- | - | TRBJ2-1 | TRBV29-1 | CSVVQVGPREQFF | TGCAGCGTTGTTCAAGTGGGCCCTCGGGAGCAGTTCTTC
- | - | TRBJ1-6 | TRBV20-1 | CSARKTGTLNSPLHF | TGCAGTGCTAGGAAAACCGGGACACTAAATTCACCCCTCCACTTT
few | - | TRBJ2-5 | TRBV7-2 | CASSLSKGPTSGAQYF | TGTGCCAGCAGCTTAAGTAAGGGACCGACGTCAGGGGCCCAGTACTTC
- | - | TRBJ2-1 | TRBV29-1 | CSGGHGSSYEQFF | TGCAGCGGCGGACACGGGAGCTCCTACGAGCAGTTCTTC
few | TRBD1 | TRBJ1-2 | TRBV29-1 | CSVEFMAGGGGYTF | TGCAGCGTTGAATTCATGGCAGGGGGTGGTGGCTACACCTTC
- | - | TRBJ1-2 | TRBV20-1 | CSASDQDRGGYTF | TGCAGTGCTAGTGATCAGGACCGGGGGGGCTACACCTTC
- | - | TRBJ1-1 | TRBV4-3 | CASSQEGAGAEAFF | TGCGCCAGCAGCCAAGAAGGGGCGGGGGCTGAAGCTTTCTTT
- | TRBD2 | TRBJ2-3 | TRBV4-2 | CASSQGGGSATDTQYF | TGTGCCAGCAGCCAAGGGGGAGGGTCGGCCACAGATACGCAGTATTTT
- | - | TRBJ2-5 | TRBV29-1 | CSVSHRDHNEQYF | TGCAGCGTTTCCCACAGAGACCACAATGAGCAGTACTTC
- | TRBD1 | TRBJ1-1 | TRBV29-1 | CSVTTGTEIPFF | TGCAGCGTAACGACCGGGACAGAGATCCCTTTCTTT
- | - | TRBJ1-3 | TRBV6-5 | CASSYGAGSGNTIYF | TGTGCCAGCAGTTACGGCGCAGGCTCTGGAAACACCATATATTTT
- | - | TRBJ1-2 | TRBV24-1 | CATSDRQEGSYGYTF | TGTGCCACCAGTGATCGGCAGGAAGGGAGCTATGGCTACACCTTC
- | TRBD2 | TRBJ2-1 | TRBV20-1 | CSGGLAGYNEQFF | TGCAGTGGAGGACTAGCGGGGTACAATGAGCAGTTCTTC
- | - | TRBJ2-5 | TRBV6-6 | CASRYGDQETQYF | TGTGCCAGCAGATACGGCGACCAAGAGACCCAGTACTTC
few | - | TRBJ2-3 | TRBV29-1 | CSVDPRQSTTDTQYF | TGCAGCGTTGATCCCCGACAGAGCACCACAGATACGCAGTATTTT
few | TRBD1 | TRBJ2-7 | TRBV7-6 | CASKGTGSREQYF | TGTGCCAGCAAGGGGACAGGGTCTAGGGAGCAGTACTTC
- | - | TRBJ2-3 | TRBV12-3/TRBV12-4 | CASSFGWSTDMQYF | TGTGCCAGCAGTTTCGGATGGAGCACAGATATGCAGTATTTT
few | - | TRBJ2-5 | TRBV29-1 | CSAGRDGETQYF | TGCAGTGCAGGTAGAGATGGCGAGACCCAGTACTTC
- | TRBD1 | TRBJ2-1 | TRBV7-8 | CASSLSGQGAHNEQFF | TGTGCCAGCAGCTTATCGGGACAGGGGGCCCACAATGAGCAGTTCTTC
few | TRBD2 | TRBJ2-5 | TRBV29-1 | CSVEDPGGETQYF | TGCAGCGTTGAAGACCCGGGAGGAGAGACCCAGTACTTC
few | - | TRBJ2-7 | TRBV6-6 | CASSPLTYSYEQYF | TGTGCCAGCAGCCCCCTAACCTACTCCTACGAGCAGTACTTC
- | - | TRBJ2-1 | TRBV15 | CATSREEGGEQFF | TGTGCCACCAGCAGAGAAGAGGGTGGGGAGCAGTTCTTC
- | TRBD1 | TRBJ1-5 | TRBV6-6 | CASTRTGVSQPQHF | TGTGCCAGCACCCGAACAGGGGTCTCTCAGCCCCAGCATTTT
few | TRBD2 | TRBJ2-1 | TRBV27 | CASRILAGAANEQFF | TGTGCCAGCAGGATCCTAGCGGGGGCTGCAAATGAGCAGTTCTTC
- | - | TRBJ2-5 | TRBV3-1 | CASRKYQEIQYF | TGTGCCAGCAGAAAGTACCAAGAGATCCAGTACTTC
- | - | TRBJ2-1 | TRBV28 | CASHGSLSYNEQFF | TGTGCCAGCCATGGGTCCTTGTCCTACAATGAGCAGTTCTTC
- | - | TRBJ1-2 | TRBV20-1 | CSARPGILRSYGYTF | TGCAGTGCTAGGCCCGGGATCCTAAGGTCCTATGGCTACACCTTC
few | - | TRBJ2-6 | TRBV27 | CASSYGAGANVLTF | TGTGCCAGCAGTTATGGGGCTGGGGCCAACGTCCTGACTTTC
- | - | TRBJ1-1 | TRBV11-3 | CAGSLGVLPGQSQEAFF | TGTGCCGGCAGCTTAGGTGTTCTTCCAGGACAGAGCCAAGAAGCTTTCTTT
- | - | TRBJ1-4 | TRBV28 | CASSPRPQNEKLFF | TGTGCCAGCAGTCCACGACCCCAAAATGAAAAACTGTTTTTT